The 5 T cell receptor delta chains below all came from one sample that was sequenced in a study of Vδ1+ human thymocytes (dated by TCRdb to about 2018). The paper's findings and limits, for the study overall: Thymic TRG and TRD repertoires appeared highly polyclonal with Gaussian CDR3 length distributions, unlike oligoclonal peripheral blood repertoires.

Their antigens remain unidentified. This sample was sequenced with an Illumina MiSeq. RNA was isolated using the RNeasy mini kit, and reverse transcription was performed with Superscript III. CDR3 amplicons were produced by multiplex PCR using pooled V-gene forward primers and a constant-region reverse primer with Illumina adaptor overhangs. TCRdb called clones afresh from the public reads with CATT; identical DNA rows were later merged. The sample records some 73,000 delta-chain clones, approximately 37% of which are singletons. Under 0.3% of the sample goes to the ten largest clones. The specimen was Vdelta1+ gamma-delta thymocytes from the thymus. The sample's cell subset or site label, decoded: FACS-sorted CD3+ TCRalphabeta- TCRVdelta1+ TCRVdelta2- thymocytes. Receptor source: a boy under two years old who had congenital heart surgery.

The chain uses TRDV1 and TRDJ1, with TRDD2 matching over 8 bases. CDR1 is TSWWSYY, CDR2 QGS, per germline. The CDR3 spans 24 residues. The ends lost 0 bases at V and 0 bases at J; junction bases unmatched: 27. The CDR3 is CALGELTPHLPTVLGVSYTDKLIF. The CDR3 DNA reads TGTGCTCTTGGGGAACTGACCCCCCATCTTCCTACTGTATTGGGGGTTTCGTACACCGATAAACTCATCTTT.

This clone appeared a few times. The gene calls are TRDV1 and TRDJ1; 9 nucleotides agree with TRDD3. The J segment lost 2 bases and the V segment lost 2 bases, leaving 21 bases of the junction unmatched. This CDR3 has 21 residues. CDR1 is TSWWSYY and CDR2 is QGS in the germline V gene. DNA of the CDR3: TGTGCTCTTGGGGAAATCACGTACTACGTCTGGGGGATTCCAGAGACCGATAAACTCATCTTT. Translated: CALGEITYYVWGIPETDKLIF.

This chain links TRDV1 with TRDJ1; the match to TRDD3 covers 7 bases. Germline lookup yields CDR1 TSWWSYY and CDR2 QGS. V dropped 1 base and J dropped 5; count of bases not matched to a gene: 22. The CDR3 is 20 residues long. CDR3 amino acids: CALGEPRPLLFGGFEDKLIF. CDR3 coding DNA: TGTGCTCTTGGGGAACCTCGACCCCTCCTATTCGGGGGATTTGAAGATAAACTCATCTTT.

J is TRDJ1 and V is TRDV1, with TRDD3 identical over 9 bases. V gave up 0 bases and J gave up 0 bases; unmatched junction bases: 29. CDR3 size: 25 residues. In germline, CDR1 is TSWWSYY, CDR2 QGS. The CDR3 sequence: CALGELRVLLRWTTGGENYTDKLIF. The CDR3 nucleotides are TGTGCTCTTGGGGAACTAAGGGTCCTCCTACGTTGGACTACTGGGGGAGAGAATTACACCGATAAACTCATCTTT.

V gene TRDV1 combines with J gene TRDJ1, with 10 bases identical to TRDD3. The length of the CDR3 is 20 residues. The V gene's germline CDR1 is TSWWSYY and CDR2 QGS. V was clipped by 1 base and J by 0 bases; unmatched bases: 14. In DNA, the CDR3 is TGTGCTCTTGGGGAACGGCAAGACTGGGGGATCGCCCTGTACACCGATAAACTCATCTTT. Encoded protein: CALGERQDWGIALYTDKLIF.